Listed here are 5 T cell receptor beta chains from one sample, sequenced in a study of cytomegalovirus exposure and HLA in healthy donors. The PCR contained 60 Vbeta and 13 Jbeta primers. This table comes from immunoSEQ multiplex PCR, and its TCRdb copy is limited to in-frame clones, with some not included. The repertoire has 100,000 to 150,000 clones, more than 75% of them found once; the top ten carry around 4%. Sequenced input: PBMCs. The receptors come from a man aged 40-49 years in good health and CMV-seronegative.

The chain couples TRBV7-8 to TRBJ1-1; D unresolved. This CDR3 has 16 amino acids. Trimming took 5 bases from V and 0 from J, leaving 16 bases between them. Germline assignment: CDR1 SGHVS and CDR2 FQNEAQ. This CDR3 is CASSNLSSMMNTEAFF. CDR3 sequence (DNA): TGTGCCAGCAGCAATCTAAGTTCTATGATGAACACTGAAGCTTTCTTT. Using reference TRBV7-8 and TRBJ1-1 for the parts outside the CDR3, the full variable domain is GAGVSQSPRYKVAKRGQDVALRCDPISGHVSLFWYQQALGQGPEFLTYFQNEAQLDKSGLPSDRFFAERPEGSVSTLKIQRTQQEDSAVYLCASSNLSSMMNTEAFFGQGTRLTVV.

The chain links TRBV10-3 to TRBJ2-7; 14 nucleotides agree with TRBD2. The V and J ends lost 9 bases and 5 bases, in that order; junction bases with no gene match: 3. This CDR3 has 13 residues. Looked up from germline, CDR1 is ENHRY and CDR2 is SYGVKD. CDR3 region: CAIKTSGGDEQYF. The CDR3 DNA reads TGTGCCATTAAGACTAGCGGGGGGGACGAGCAGTACTTC.

Details on this clone: This sample also contains other DNA sequences that code for the same CDR3. The chain's CDR3 is CASSFTPAGGQDTQYF. CDR3 DNA sequence: TGTGCCAGCAGCTTCACTCCCGCAGGGGGCCAAGATACGCAGTATTTT. The chain is built from TRBV7-2 and TRBJ2-3, with TRBD1 matching 8 bases. This CDR3 is 16 amino acids long. Trimming cost V 3 bases and J 5 bases; bases outside gene matches: 10. Germline V gene data show CDR1 as SGHTA and CDR2 as FQGNSA.

The rearrangement links TRBV9 to TRBJ2-5; 7 positions match TRBD2. CDR1 and CDR2 from the germline V gene are SGDLS and YYNGEE. The CDR3 sequence is 14 residues long. With V trimmed by 3 bases and J by 4 bases, 6 bases remained unmatched. DNA for the CDR3: TGTGCCAGCAGCGAGAGAGCGGGGCTAGAGACCCAGTACTTC. It codes for CASSERAGLETQYF.

A note on this clone: The junction differs from germline at one of its ends, possibly a read error. This rearrangement joins TRBV7-7 to TRBJ2-3, with D perhaps TRBD1 (5 bases). The CDR3 loop spans 14 amino acids. Germline V gene lookup returns CDR1 SSHAT and CDR2 FNYEAQ (reference sequence). This CDR3 reads CASSSSVAGHTQYF. CDR3 nucleotide sequence: TGTGCTAGCAGCTCCTCGGTGGCAGGGCATACGCAGTATTTT.